This T cell receptor (beta chain) was identified in a study of response to subunit inactivated influenza vaccine. One entry per CDR3 protein, called by TCRdb with MiXCR from the RT-PCR reads. The table shows some 640,000 distinct CDR3 sequences, with over 11% occurring only once. The receptor comes from a man aged 45 to 65 who received an inactivated influenza vaccine. The material sequenced was PBMCs from blood, taken approximately 15 days before vaccination.

The CDR3, as DNA: TGCAGTGCAACCGGGACACTGAGGGATGAGCAGTACTTC. The encoded protein is CSATGTLRDEQYF. This chain uses TRBV20-1 with TRBJ2-7, with TRBD1 as a possible D gene (6 bases). This CDR3 region has 13 residues. CDR1 is DFQATT and CDR2 is SNEGSKA in the germline V gene (reference sequence). With 6 bases removed from V and 7 bases from J, the gap between germline ends came to 19 bases.